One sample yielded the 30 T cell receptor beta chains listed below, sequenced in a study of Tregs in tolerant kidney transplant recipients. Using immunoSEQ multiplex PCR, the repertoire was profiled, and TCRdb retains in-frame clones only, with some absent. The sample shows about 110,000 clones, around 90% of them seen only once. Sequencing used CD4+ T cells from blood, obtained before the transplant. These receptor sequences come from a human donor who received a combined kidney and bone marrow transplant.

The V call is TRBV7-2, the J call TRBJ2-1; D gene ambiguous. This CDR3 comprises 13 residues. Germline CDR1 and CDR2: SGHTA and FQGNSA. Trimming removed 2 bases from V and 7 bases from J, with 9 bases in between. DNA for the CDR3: TGTGCCAGCAGCTTATCTGCGATAAATGAGCAGTTCTTC. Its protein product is CASSLSAINEQFF.

The CDR3 bases are TGTGCCAGCAGTGTGGAGGGATCGACCCAGTACTTC. This encodes CASSVEGSTQYF. The chain joins TRBV11-3 to TRBJ2-5; D might be TRBD2 (6 bases). Germline CDR1 is SGHNT and CDR2 is YENEEA. The CDR3 runs 12 residues. Trimming pared 6 bases from V and 7 bases from J, leaving 12 bases between. The full variable domain, rest sourced from reference TRBV11-3 and TRBJ2-5, is EAGVVQSPRYKIIEKKQPVAFWCNPISGHNTLYWYLQNLGQGPELLIRYENEEAVDDSQLPKDRFSAERLKGVDSTLKIQPAELGDSAVYLCASSVEGSTQYFGPGTRLLVL.

Written as DNA, the CDR3 is TGTGCCAGCACCAGATCAGGGGGAACTGGAAACACCATATATTTT. Amino acids: CASTRSGGTGNTIYF. The rearrangement joins TRBV6-5 to TRBJ1-3, with 7 bases matching TRBD1. The CDR3 is 15 amino acids. The junction had 8 bases not matched to a gene; V was cut back by 7 bases and J by 2 bases. CDR1 is MNHEY and CDR2 is SVGAGI in the germline V gene.

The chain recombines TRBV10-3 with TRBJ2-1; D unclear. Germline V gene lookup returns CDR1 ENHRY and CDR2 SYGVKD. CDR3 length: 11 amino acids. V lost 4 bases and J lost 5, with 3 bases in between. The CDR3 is CAISGDNEQFF. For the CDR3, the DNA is TGTGCCATCAGTGGCGACAATGAGCAGTTCTTC.

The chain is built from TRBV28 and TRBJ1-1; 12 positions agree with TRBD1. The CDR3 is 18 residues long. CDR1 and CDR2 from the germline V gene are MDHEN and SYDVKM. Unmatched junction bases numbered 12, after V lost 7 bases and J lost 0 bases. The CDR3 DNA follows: TGTGCCAGCACACAAACCGGGACAGGGGGCGGCGTGAACACTGAAGCTTTCTTT. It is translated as CASTQTGTGGGVNTEAFF. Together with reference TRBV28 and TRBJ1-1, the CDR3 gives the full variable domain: DVKVTQSSRYLVKRTGEKVFLECVQDMDHENMFWYRQDPGLGLRLIYFSYDVKMKEKGDIPEGYSVSREKKERFSLILESASTNQTSMYLCASTQTGTGGGVNTEAFFGQGTRLTVV.

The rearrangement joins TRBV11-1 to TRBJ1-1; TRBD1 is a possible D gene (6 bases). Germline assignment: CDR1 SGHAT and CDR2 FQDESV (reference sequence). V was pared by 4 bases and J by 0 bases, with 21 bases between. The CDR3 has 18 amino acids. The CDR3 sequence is CASSSAGQGPSMNTEAFF. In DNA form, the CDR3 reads TGTGCCAGCAGCTCAGCGGGACAAGGTCCTTCAATGAACACTGAAGCTTTCTTT.

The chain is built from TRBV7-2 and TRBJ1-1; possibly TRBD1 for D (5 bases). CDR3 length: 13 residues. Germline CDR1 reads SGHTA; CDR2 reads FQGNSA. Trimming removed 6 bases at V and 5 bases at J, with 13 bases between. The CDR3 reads CASRGQGRTEAFF. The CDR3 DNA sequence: TGTGCCAGCAGGGGGCAGGGCAGGACTGAAGCTTTCTTT.

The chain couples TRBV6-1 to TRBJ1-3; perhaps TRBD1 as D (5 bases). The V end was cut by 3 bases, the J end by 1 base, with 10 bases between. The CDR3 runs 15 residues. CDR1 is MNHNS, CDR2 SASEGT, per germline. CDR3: CASSEGGGSGNTIYF. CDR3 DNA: TGTGCCAGCAGTGAGGGCGGGGGGTCTGGAAACACCATATATTTT.

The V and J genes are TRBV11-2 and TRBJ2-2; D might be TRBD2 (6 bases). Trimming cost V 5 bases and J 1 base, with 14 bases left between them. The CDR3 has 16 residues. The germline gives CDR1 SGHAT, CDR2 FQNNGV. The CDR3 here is CASSQRRLENTGELFF. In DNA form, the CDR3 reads TGTGCCAGCAGCCAAAGGCGACTAGAGAACACCGGGGAGCTGTTTTTT. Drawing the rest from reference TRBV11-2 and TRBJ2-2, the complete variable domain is EAGVAQSPRYKIIEKRQSVAFWCNPISGHATLYWYQQILGQGPKLLIQFQNNGVVDDSQLPKDRFSAERLKGVDSTLKIQPAKLEDSAVYLCASSQRRLENTGELFFGEGSRLTVL.

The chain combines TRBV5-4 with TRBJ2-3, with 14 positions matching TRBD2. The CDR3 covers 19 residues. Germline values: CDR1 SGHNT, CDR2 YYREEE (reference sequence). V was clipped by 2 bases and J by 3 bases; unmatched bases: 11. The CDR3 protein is CASSFQEPGLAGVTDTQYF. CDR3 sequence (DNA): TGTGCCAGCAGCTTCCAAGAGCCGGGACTAGCGGGGGTTACAGATACGCAGTATTTT.

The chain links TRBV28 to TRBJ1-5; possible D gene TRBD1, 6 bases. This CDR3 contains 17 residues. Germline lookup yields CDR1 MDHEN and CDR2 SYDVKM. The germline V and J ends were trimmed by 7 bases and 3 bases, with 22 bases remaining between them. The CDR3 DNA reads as TGTGCCAGCATCGGGGGGGCAGGGGCGCCCTACAATCAGCCCCAGCATTTT. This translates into CASIGGAGAPYNQPQHF. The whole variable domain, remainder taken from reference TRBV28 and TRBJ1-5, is DVKVTQSSRYLVKRTGEKVFLECVQDMDHENMFWYRQDPGLGLRLIYFSYDVKMKEKGDIPEGYSVSREKKERFSLILESASTNQTSMYLCASIGGAGAPYNQPQHFGDGTRLSIL.

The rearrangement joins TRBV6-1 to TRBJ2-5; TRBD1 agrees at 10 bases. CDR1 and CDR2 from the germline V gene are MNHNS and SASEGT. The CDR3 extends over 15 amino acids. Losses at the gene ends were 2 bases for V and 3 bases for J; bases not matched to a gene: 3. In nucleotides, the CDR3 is TGTGCCAGCAGTGAATGGGGACAGGGGAAAGAGACCCAGTACTTC. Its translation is CASSEWGQGKETQYF.

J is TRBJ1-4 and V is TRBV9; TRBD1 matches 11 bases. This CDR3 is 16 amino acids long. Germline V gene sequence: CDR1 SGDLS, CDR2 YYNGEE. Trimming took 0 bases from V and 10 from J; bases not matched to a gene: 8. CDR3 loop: CASSVASGTGGGKLFF. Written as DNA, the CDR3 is TGTGCCAGCAGCGTAGCAAGCGGGACAGGGGGTGGAAAACTGTTTTTT.

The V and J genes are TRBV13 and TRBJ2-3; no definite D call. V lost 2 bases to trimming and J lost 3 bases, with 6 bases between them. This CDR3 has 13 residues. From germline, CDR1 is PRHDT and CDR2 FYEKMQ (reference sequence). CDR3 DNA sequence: TGTGCCAGCAGCTTATACAGTACAGATACGCAGTATTTT. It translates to CASSLYSTDTQYF. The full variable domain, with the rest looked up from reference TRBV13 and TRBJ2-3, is AAGVIQSPRHLIKEKRETATLKCYPIPRHDTVYWYQQGPGQDPQFLISFYEKMQSDKGSIPDRFSAQQFSDYHSELNMSSLELGDSALYFCASSLYSTDTQYFGPGTRLTVL.

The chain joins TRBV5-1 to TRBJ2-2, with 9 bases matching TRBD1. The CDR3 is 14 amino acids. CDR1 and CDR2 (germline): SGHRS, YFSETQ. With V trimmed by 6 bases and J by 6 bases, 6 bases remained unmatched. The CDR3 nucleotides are TGCGCCAGCATGAATACAGGGGGCCCCGGGGAGCTGTTTTTT. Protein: CASMNTGGPGELFF.

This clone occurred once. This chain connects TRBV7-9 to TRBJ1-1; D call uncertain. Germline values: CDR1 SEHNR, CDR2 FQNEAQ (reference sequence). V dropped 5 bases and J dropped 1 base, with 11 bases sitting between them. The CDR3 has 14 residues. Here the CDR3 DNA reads TGTGCCAGCAGCCAACCACGGGGGAACACTGAAGCTTTCTTT. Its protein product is CASSQPRGNTEAFF.

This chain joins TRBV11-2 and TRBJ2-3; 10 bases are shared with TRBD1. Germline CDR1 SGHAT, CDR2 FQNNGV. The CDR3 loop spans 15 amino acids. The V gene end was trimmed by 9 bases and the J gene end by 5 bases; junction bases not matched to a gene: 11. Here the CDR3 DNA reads TGTGCCAGTTCCGCCTTGGGACAGGGGCTAGATACGCAGTATTTT. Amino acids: CASSALGQGLDTQYF.

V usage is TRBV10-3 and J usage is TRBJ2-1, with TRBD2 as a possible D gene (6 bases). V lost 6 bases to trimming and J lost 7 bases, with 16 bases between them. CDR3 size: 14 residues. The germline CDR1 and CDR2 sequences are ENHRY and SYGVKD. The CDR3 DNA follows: TGTGCCATCAGGGATCGGGGGATACAAAATGAGCAGTTCTTC. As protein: CAIRDRGIQNEQFF.

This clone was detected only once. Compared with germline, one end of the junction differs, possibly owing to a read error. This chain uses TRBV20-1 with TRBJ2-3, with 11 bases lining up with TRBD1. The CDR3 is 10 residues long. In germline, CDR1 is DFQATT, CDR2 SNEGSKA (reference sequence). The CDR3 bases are TGCAGTGCTAGCCGGGACAGGGGGACTTTT. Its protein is CSASRDRGTF.

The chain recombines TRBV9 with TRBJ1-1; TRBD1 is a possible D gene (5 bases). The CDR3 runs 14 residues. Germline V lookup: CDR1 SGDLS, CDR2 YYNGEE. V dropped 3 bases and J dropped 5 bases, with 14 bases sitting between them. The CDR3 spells CASSAAHGGTEAFF. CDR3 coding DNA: TGTGCCAGCAGCGCGGCTCACGGGGGGACTGAAGCTTTCTTT. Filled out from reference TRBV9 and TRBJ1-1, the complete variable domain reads DSGVTQTPKHLITATGQRVTLRCSPRSGDLSVYWYQQSLDQGLQFLIQYYNGEERAKGNILERFSAQQFPDLHSELNLSSLELGDSALYFCASSAAHGGTEAFFGQGTRLTVV.

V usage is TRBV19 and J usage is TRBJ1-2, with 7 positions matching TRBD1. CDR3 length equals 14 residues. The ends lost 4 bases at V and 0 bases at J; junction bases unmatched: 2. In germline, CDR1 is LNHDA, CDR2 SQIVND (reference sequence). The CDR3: CASSNRGANYGYTF. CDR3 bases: TGTGCCAGTAGTAACAGGGGAGCTAACTATGGCTACACCTTC.

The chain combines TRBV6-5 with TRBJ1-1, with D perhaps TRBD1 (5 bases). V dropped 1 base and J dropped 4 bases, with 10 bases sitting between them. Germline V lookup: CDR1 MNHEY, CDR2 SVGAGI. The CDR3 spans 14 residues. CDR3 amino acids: CASSYLQGSTEAFF. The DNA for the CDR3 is TGTGCCAGCAGTTACTTGCAGGGCAGCACTGAAGCTTTCTTT.

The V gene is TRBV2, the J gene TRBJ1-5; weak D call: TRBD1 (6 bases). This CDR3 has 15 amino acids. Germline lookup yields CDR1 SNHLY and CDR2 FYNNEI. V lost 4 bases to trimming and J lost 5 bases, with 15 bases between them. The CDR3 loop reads CASSAARGGYQPQHF. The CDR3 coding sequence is TGTGCCAGCAGTGCAGCCAGGGGCGGCTATCAGCCCCAGCATTTT.

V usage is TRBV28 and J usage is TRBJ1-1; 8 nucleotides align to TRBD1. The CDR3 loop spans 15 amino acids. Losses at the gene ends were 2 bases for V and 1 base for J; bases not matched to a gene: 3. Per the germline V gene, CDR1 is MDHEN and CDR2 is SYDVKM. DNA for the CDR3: TGTGCCAGCAGTTTAGTAACAGGGGGGAACACTGAAGCTTTCTTT. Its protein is CASSLVTGGNTEAFF.

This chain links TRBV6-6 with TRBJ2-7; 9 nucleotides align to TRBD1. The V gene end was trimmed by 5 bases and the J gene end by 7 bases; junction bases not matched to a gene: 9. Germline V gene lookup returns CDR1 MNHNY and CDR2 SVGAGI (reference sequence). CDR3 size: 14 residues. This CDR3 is CASSPGTGRREQYF. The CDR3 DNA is TGTGCCAGCAGTCCCGGGACAGGGCGGAGGGAGCAGTACTTC.

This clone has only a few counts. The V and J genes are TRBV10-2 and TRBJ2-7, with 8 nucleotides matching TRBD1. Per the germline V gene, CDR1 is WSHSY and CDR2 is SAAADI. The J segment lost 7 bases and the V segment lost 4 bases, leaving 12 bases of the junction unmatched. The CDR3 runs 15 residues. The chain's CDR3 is CASSGMSGGLEEQYF. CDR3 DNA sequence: TGCGCCAGCAGTGGAATGTCAGGGGGCCTGGAAGAGCAGTACTTC.

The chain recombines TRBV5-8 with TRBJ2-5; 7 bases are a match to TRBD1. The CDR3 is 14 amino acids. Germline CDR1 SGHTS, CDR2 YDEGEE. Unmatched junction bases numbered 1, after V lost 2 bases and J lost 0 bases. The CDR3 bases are TGTGCCAGCAGCTTAGGACAGGACCAAGAGACCCAGTACTTC. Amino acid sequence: CASSLGQDQETQYF.

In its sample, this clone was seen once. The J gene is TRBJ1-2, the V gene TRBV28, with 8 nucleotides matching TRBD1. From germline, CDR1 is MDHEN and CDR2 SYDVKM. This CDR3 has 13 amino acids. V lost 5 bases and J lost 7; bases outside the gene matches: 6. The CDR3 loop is CASSPDRGVGYTF. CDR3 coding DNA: TGTGCCAGCAGTCCCGACAGGGGAGTTGGCTACACCTTC.

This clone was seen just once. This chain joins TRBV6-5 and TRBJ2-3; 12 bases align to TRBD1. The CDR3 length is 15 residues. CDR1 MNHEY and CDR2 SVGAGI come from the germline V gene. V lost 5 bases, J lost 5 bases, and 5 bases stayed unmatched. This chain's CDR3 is CASSPRDRGQDTQYF. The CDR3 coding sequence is TGTGCCAGCAGTCCCCGGGACAGGGGGCAAGATACGCAGTATTTT.

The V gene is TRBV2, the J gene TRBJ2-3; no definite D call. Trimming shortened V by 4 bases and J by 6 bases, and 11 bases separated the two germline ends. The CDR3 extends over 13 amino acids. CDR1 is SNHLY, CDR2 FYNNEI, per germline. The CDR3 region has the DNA TGTGCCAGCAGTGGACTGTCCGGGGATACGCAGTATTTT. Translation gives CASSGLSGDTQYF.